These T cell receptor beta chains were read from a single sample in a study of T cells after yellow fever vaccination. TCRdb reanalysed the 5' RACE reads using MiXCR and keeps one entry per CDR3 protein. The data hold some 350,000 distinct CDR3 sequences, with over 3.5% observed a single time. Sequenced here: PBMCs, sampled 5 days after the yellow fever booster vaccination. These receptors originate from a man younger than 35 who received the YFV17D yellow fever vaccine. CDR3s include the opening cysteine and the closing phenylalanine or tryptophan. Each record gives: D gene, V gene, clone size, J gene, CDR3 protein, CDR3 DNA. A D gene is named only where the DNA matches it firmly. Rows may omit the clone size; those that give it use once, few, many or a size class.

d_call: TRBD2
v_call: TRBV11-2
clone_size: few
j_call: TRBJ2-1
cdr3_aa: CASRSTSGGLNEQFF
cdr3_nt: TGTGCCAGCAGGTCTACTAGCGGGGGCCTCAATGAGCAGTTCTTC

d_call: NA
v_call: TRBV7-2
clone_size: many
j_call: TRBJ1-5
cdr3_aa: CASSLVGGAASNQPQHF
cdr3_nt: TGTGCCAGCAGCTTAGTAGGGGGGGCGGCGAGCAATCAGCCCCAGCATTTT

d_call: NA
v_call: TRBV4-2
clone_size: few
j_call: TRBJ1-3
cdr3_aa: CASRPDLAGNTIYF
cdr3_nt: TGTGCCAGCAGACCGGATTTAGCTGGAAACACCATATATTTT

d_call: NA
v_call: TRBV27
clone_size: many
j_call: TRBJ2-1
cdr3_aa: CASNRGPQGWNEQFF
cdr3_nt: TGTGCCAGCAACCGGGGCCCGCAGGGTTGGAATGAGCAGTTCTTC

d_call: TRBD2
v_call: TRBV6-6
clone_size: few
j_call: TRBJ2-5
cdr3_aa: CASRTSFSLEETQYF
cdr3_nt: TGTGCCAGCAGGACTAGCTTTAGTCTTGAAGAGACCCAGTACTTC

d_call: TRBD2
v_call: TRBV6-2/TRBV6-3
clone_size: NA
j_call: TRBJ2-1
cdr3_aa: CASSYPGLAGGNEQFF
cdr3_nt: TGTGCCAGCAGTTACCCCGGACTAGCGGGGGGCAATGAGCAGTTCTTC

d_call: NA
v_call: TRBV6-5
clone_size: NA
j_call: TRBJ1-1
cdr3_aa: CASSYSTGMNTEAFF
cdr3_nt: TGTGCCAGCAGTTACTCGACCGGGATGAACACTGAAGCTTTCTTT

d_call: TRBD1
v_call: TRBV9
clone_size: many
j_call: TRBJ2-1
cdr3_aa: CASSQGERLYNEQFF
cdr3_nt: TGTGCCAGCAGCCAGGGGGAACGGCTCTACAATGAGCAGTTCTTC

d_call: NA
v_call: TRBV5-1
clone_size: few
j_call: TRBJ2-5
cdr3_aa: CASSSGTASETQYF
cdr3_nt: TGCGCCAGCAGCTCTGGGACCGCCTCTGAGACCCAGTACTTC

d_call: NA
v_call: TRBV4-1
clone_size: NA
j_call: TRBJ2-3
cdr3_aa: CASSNTGPTTTDTQYF
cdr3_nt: TGCGCCAGCAGCAACACAGGGCCGACCACCACAGATACGCAGTATTTT

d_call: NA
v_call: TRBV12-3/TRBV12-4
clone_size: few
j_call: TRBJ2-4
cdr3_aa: CASSGLGAQSSKNIQYF
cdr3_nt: TGTGCCAGCAGTGGTCTAGGCGCGCAGAGCTCCAAAAACATTCAGTACTTC

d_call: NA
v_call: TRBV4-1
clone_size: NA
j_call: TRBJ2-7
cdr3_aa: CASSQDSEREQYF
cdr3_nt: TGCGCCAGCAGCCAAGATTCGGAGCGGGAGCAGTACTTC

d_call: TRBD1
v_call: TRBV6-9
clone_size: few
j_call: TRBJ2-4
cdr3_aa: CASRDRAAKNIQYF
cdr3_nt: TGTGCCAGCAGAGACAGGGCGGCCAAAAACATTCAGTACTTC

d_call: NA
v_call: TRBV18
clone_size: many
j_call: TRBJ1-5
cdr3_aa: CASSPPGAVDQPQHF
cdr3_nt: TGTGCCAGCTCACCTCCAGGGGCGGTTGATCAGCCCCAGCATTTT

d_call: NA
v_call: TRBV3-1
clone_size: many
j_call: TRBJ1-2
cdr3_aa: CASSQDGGGYGYTF
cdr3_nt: TGTGCCAGCAGCCAAGATGGTGGGGGCTATGGCTACACCTTC

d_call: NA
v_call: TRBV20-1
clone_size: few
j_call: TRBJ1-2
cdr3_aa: CSARTGTF
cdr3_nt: TGCAGTGCTAGGACTGGCACCTTC

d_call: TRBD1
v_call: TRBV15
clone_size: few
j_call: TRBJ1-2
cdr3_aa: CATSRNRGRDTGGYTF
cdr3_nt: TGTGCCACCAGCAGAAACAGGGGCCGGGATACAGGTGGCTACACCTTC

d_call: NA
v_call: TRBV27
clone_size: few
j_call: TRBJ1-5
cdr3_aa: CASRASADQPQHF
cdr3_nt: TGTGCCAGCAGAGCTAGCGCTGATCAGCCCCAGCATTTT

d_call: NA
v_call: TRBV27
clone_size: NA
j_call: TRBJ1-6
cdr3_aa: CASSQQGYNSPLHF
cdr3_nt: TGTGCCAGCAGTCAACAGGGTTATAATTCACCCCTCCACTTT

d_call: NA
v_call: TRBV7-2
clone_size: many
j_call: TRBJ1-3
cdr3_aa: CASSLVSGGNTIYF
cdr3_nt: TGTGCCAGCAGCTTAGTTTCAGGTGGAAACACCATATATTTT

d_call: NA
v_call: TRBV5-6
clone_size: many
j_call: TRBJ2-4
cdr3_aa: CASSLSQPGKNIQYF
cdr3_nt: TGTGCCAGCAGCTTATCTCAACCGGGGAAAAACATTCAGTACTTC

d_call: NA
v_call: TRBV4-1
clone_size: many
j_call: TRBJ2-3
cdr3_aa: CASSQDLRPSSTDTQYF
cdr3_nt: TGCGCCAGCAGCCAAGATTTGAGACCCTCTAGCACAGATACGCAGTATTTT

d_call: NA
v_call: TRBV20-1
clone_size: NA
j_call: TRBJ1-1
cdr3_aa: CSARRKAEAFF
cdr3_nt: TGCAGTGCTAGACGTAAGGCTGAAGCTTTCTTT

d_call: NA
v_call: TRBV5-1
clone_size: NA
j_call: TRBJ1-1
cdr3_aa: CATLVGGTEAFF
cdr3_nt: TGCGCCACTCTGGTCGGAGGCACTGAAGCTTTCTTT

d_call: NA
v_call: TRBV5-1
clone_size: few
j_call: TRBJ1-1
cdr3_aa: CASSFSVANTEAFF
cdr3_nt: TGCGCCAGCAGCTTTTCGGTGGCGAACACTGAAGCTTTCTTT

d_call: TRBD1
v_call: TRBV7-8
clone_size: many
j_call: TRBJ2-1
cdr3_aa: CASSLVGTGYNEQFF
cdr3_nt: TGTGCCAGCAGCTTAGTAGGGACAGGCTACAATGAGCAGTTCTTC

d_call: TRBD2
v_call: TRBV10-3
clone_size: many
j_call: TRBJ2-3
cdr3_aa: CAIRAGSTDTQYF
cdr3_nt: TGTGCCATCAGAGCGGGGAGCACAGATACGCAGTATTTT

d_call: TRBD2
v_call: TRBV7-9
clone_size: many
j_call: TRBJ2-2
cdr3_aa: CASSPGGLPGELFF
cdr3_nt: TGTGCCAGCAGCCCGGGGGGGCTTCCCGGGGAGCTGTTTTTT

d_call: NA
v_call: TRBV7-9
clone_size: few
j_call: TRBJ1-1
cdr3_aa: CASGLLLGMGHTEAFF
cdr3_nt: TGTGCCAGCGGCCTCTTACTAGGGATGGGGCACACTGAAGCTTTCTTT

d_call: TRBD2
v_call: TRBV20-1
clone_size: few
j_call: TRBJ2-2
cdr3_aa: CSARDRTSGRTGELFF
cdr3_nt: TGCAGTGCTAGAGATAGGACTAGCGGACGCACCGGGGAGCTGTTTTTT

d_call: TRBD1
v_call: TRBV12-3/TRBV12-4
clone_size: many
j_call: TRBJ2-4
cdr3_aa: CASSLRMGDSADF
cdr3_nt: TGTGCCAGCAGTTTAAGGATGGGGGACAGCGCCGACTTC

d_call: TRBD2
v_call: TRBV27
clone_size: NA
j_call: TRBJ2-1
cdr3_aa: CASSLQRGGLDEQFF
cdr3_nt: TGTGCCAGCAGTCTCCAGCGGGGGGGCCTGGATGAGCAGTTCTTC

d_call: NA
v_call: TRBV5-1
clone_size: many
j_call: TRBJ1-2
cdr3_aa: CASSGGGLAYGYTF
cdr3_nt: TGCGCCAGCAGCGGTGGGGGGCTAGCCTATGGCTACACCTTC

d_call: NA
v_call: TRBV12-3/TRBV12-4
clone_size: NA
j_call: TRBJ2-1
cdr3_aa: CASSFPYEQFF
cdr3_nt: TGTGCCAGCAGTTTCCCCTATGAGCAGTTCTTC

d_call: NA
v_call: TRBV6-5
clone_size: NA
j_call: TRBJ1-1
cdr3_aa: CASIRSQANTEAFF
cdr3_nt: TGTGCCAGCATTAGGAGCCAGGCTAACACTGAAGCTTTCTTT

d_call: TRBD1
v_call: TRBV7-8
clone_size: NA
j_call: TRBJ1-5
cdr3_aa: CASSSGTGSYSNQPQHF
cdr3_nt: TGTGCCAGCAGCTCAGGGACAGGGTCGTATAGCAATCAGCCCCAGCATTTT

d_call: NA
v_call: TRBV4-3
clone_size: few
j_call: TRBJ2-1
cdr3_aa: CASSQEAATEQFF
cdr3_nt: TGCGCCAGCAGCCAAGAAGCGGCCACTGAGCAGTTCTTC

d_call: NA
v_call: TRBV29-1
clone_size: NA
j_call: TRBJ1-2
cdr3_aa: CSVDLSQTTYGYTF
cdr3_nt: TGCAGCGTTGATCTCAGTCAGACCACCTATGGCTACACCTTC

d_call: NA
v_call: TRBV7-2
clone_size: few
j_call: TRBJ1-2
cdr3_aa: CASSLDGGGIYGYTF
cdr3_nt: TGTGCCAGCAGCTTAGATGGCGGAGGGATCTATGGCTACACCTTC

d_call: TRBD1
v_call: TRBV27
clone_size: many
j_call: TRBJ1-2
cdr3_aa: CASSTLRGDGYTF
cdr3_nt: TGTGCCAGCAGTACGCTCAGGGGGGACGGCTACACCTTC

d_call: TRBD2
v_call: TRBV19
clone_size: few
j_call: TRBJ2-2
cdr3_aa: CASSVPTGGRMRELFF
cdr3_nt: TGTGCCAGTAGTGTCCCTACGGGGGGGCGAATGAGGGAGCTGTTTTTT

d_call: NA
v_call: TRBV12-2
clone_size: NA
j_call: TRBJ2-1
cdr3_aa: CASRPPLNEQFF
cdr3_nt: TGTGCAAGTCGCCCACCCTTAAATGAGCAGTTCTTC

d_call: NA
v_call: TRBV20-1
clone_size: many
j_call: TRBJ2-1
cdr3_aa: CSARDPRDNEQFF
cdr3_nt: TGCAGTGCTAGAGATCCGAGGGACAATGAGCAGTTCTTC

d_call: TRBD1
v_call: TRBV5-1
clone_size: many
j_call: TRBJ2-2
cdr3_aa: CASEGQVNTGELFF
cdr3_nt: TGCGCCTCAGAAGGACAGGTGAACACCGGGGAGCTGTTTTTT